This is a list of T cell receptor beta chains from one sample in a study of STAT5B mutations in CD4+ large granular lymphocyte leukemia. The table came from immunoSEQ multiplex PCR; TCRdb's copy has only in-frame clones and leaves some out. The sample lists about 21,000 clones, about 75% occurring once. Sequencing was performed on CD4+ T cells from blood buffy coats. The origin of the receptors is a human donor in good health. CDR3s include the opening cysteine and the closing phenylalanine or tryptophan. The D gene is left open where the match is weak. Size is stated for part of the rows, as once, few or many counts, or as a class when the clone is expanded.

TRBJ2-7 | TRBV6-1 | . | . | TGTGCCAGCAGTGAAGCGGGATTCTCCTACGAGCAGTACTTC | CASSEAGFSYEQYF
TRBJ2-2 | TRBV6-5 | . | . | TGTGCCAGCAGCCGTCAAGATCAGAACACCGGGGAGCTGTTTTTT | CASSRQDQNTGELFF
TRBJ2-7 | TRBV25-1 | . | . | TGTGCCAGCAGTGCTGCAGGGAAGCACGAGCAGTACTTC | CASSAAGKHEQYF
TRBJ2-7 | TRBV6-5 | . | . | TGTGCCAGCAGCTTGGACGGCCGAGCCGCCGAGCAGTACTTC | CASSLDGRAAEQYF
TRBJ2-7 | TRBV2 | . | . | TGTGCCAGCAACATCAGGGGAAGGACCGAGCAGTACTTC | CASNIRGRTEQYF
TRBJ2-3 | TRBV18 | . | . | TGTGCCAGCTCCCAATCGTTTAGAGATACGCAGTATTTT | CASSQSFRDTQYF
TRBJ2-6 | TRBV9 | . | . | TGTGCCAGCAGCGTAGGGGGGCGTGGAGCCAACGTCCTGACTTTC | CASSVGGRGANVLTF
TRBJ2-7 | TRBV28 | . | once | TGTGCCAGCAGAACCCCGACCTCCCCTGAGCAGTACTTC | CASRTPTSPEQYF
TRBJ1-4 | TRBV2 | TRBD1 | . | TGTGCCAGCAGGGGACAGGTCCAGAATGAAAAACTGTTTTTT | CASRGQVQNEKLFF
TRBJ1-5 | TRBV7-9 | . | . | TGTGCCAGCAGCTTAAGCAGTAGCAATCAGCCCCAGCATTTT | CASSLSSSNQPQHF
TRBJ2-1 | TRBV27 | TRBD2 | . | TGTGCCAGCAGTTTAGAACTAGCGGGGGGGCTGGATGAGCAGTTCTTC | CASSLELAGGLDEQFF
TRBJ1-2 | TRBV7-9 | . | few | TGTGCCAGCAGCGCTACAGCTAACTATGGCTACACCTTC | CASSATANYGYTF
TRBJ2-5 | TRBV7-7 | . | . | TGTGCTAGCAGCTTAATTCTTGGAGAGACCCAGTACTTC | CASSLILGETQYF
TRBJ1-2 | TRBV5-8 | . | . | TGTGCCAGCAGCTTTGTTCCGGGGTCGCTCTATGGCTACACCTTC | CASSFVPGSLYGYTF
TRBJ1-2 | TRBV4-3 | . | few | TGCGCCAGCAGCCAGGATTCTGGGTCCCCGGGAAGCGGCTACACCTTC | CASSQDSGSPGSGYTF
TRBJ1-3 | TRBV7-2 | . | once | TGTGCCAGCAGCTTCGGGGGCGCGGGAAACACCATATATTTT | CASSFGGAGNTIYF
TRBJ2-7 | TRBV11-1 | TRBD1 | . | TGTGCCAGCAGCTTACAGGGACAGGGTGACTACGAGCAGTACTTC | CASSLQGQGDYEQYF
TRBJ2-3 | TRBV7-2 | . | . | TGTGCCAGCAGCGTCCCGGGGGTAGACCAACCGGGGTATTTT | CASSVPGVDQPGYF
TRBJ2-7 | TRBV6-1 | TRBD1 | . | TGTGCCATCGCGGACTGGGACAGGGGCTACGAGCAGTACTTC | CAIADWDRGYEQYF
TRBJ1-3 | TRBV18 | . | . | TGTGCCAGCTCAGGAGGGACGGTGGTATCTGGAAACACCATATATTTT | CASSGGTVVSGNTIYF
TRBJ1-3 | TRBV7-2 | . | . | TGTGCCAGCAGCTTAAGTATGGGGGGAGGAAACACCATATATTTT | CASSLSMGGGNTIYF
TRBJ2-7 | TRBV2 | TRBD1 | . | TGTGCCAGCAGTGGTGGGACAGGGGAATTTGGCGAGCAGTACTTC | CASSGGTGEFGEQYF
TRBJ2-5 | TRBV7-2 | . | . | TGTGCCAGCAGCTACAGGGTACAAGAGACCCAGTACTTC | CASSYRVQETQYF
TRBJ2-7 | TRBV10-1 | . | . | TGCGCCAGCAGCGCCCTACCAGAGGGCGAGCAGTACTTC | CASSALPEGEQYF
TRBJ2-1 | TRBV2 | TRBD2 | . | TGTGCCAGCAGACTTAGCGGGGGCTTTGGTGAGCAGTTCTTC | CASRLSGGFGEQFF
TRBJ1-1 | TRBV11-3 | TRBD1 | . | TGTGCCAGCAGCCCTCCCGGGACAGGAAACGCCCCCGGAGCTTTCTTT | CASSPPGTGNAPGAFF
TRBJ1-4 | TRBV4-2 | . | . | TGTGCCAGCAGCCAAGAGGGAATTAACCGAAAACTGTTTTTT | CASSQEGINRKLFF
TRBJ2-2 | TRBV11-2 | . | . | TGTGCCAGCCTACGGGCCGGGGAGCTGTTTTTT | CASLRAGELFF
TRBJ1-2 | TRBV19 | . | . | TGTGCCAGTAGTATCCCGGGGGGCACTGGCTACACCTTC | CASSIPGGTGYTF
TRBJ2-5 | TRBV7-9 | TRBD1 | . | TGTGCCAGCAGCCCCAGGGGGCCAGAGACCCAGTACTTC | CASSPRGPETQYF
TRBJ1-1 | TRBV5-6 | . | . | TGTGCCAGCAGCTTGGCAGGTTGGCAAGGCAACACTGAAGCTTTCTTT | CASSLAGWQGNTEAFF
TRBJ2-3 | TRBV29-1 | TRBD2 | . | TGCAGCGTTGAAGATCTGGTTAGCGGGGGGTTTGATACGCAGTATTTT | CSVEDLVSGGFDTQYF
TRBJ2-7 | TRBV15 | . | . | TGTGCCACCAGCAGATCCCTAGGCCCCTCCGACGAGCAGTACTTC | CATSRSLGPSDEQYF
TRBJ2-5 | TRBV18 | TRBD2 | . | TGTGCCAGCTCATCCCAGCGGGGGGGCCCAGAGACCCAGTACTTC | CASSSQRGGPETQYF
TRBJ2-7 | TRBV15 | . | . | TGTGCCACCAGCAGAGACGGCGACGTACGCTACGAGCAGTACTTC | CATSRDGDVRYEQYF
TRBJ2-3 | TRBV6-5 | . | . | TGTGCCAGCAGTTACAAACCGGGCGCAGATACGCAGTATTTT | CASSYKPGADTQYF
TRBJ1-2 | TRBV19 | . | . | TGTGCCAGTAGTATAGATGGAGTCAGGGCCCAGAAGGGAGGCTACACCTTC | CASSIDGVRAQKGGYTF
TRBJ2-5 | TRBV4-1 | . | few | TGCGCCAGCAGCCCTGGACCCGGAGCACAGACCCAGTACTTC | CASSPGPGAQTQYF
TRBJ2-5 | TRBV4-1 | TRBD1 | . | TGCGCCAGCAGCCAAGAGTGGGGGGATCCGGGACAGGGACTACAAGAGACCCAGTACTTC | CASSQEWGDPGQGLQETQYF